What follows are 6 T cell receptor beta chains derived from one specimen sequenced in a study of vaccination effects on CD4 cells after COVID-19. Profiled with immunoSEQ multiplex PCR; TCRdb holds only in-frame clones, not every one. Found here are 20,000 to 25,000 clones, roughly 76% of them singletons; the top ten hold around 9.1%. No antigens are known for them. Using viral peptide pools, the ViraFEST assay grew out antigen-specific CD4+ T cells prior to sequencing. The authors isolated CD4+ T cells after roughly 10 days of culture. The cohort was immunized with two doses of either the BNT162b2 or mRNA-1273 vaccine. This sample comprised CD4+ T cells from PBMCs cultured with HCoV-229E spike peptides, obtained after COVID-19 vaccination. All receptors derive from a human donor who received a COVID-19 vaccine.

The rearrangement joins TRBV5-6 to TRBJ1-1; a possible D gene is TRBD1 (5 bases). There are 13 residues in the CDR3. Germline V CDR1 and CDR2: SGHDT, YYEEEE. The V end lost 3 bases, the J end lost 6 bases, and 12 bases lay between the germline ends. The CDR3 protein is CASSSRVLAEAFF. In DNA, the CDR3 is TGTGCCAGCAGCTCCAGGGTATTGGCTGAAGCTTTCTTT.

The chain couples TRBV2 to TRBJ1-1; D not certain. The V gene's germline CDR1 is SNHLY and CDR2 FYNNEI. Deletions cut 5 bases from V and 4 bases from J, with 8 bases between. The CDR3 consists of 12 residues. DNA of the CDR3: TGTGCCAGCAGTTTCGTTCCCACTGAAGCTTTCTTT. Protein: CASSFVPTEAFF. The full variable domain, rest sourced from reference TRBV2 and TRBJ1-1, is EPEVTQTPSHQVTQMGQEVILRCVPISNHLYFYWYRQILGQKVEFLVSFYNNEISEKSEIFDDQFSVERPDGSNFTLKIRSTKLEDSAMYFCASSFVPTEAFFGQGTRLTVV.

The chain recombines TRBV6-4 with TRBJ2-3; 14 nucleotides line up with TRBD2. Per germline, CDR1 MRHNA and CDR2 SNTAGT. CDR3 length: 15 amino acids. V was pared by 3 bases and J by 4 bases, with 0 bases of the junction left unmatched. CDR3 region: CASSETSGGADTQYF. DNA of the CDR3: TGTGCCAGCAGTGAGACTAGCGGGGGGGCAGATACGCAGTATTTT.

The rearrangement uses TRBV5-4 and TRBJ2-1; 10 bases agree with TRBD1. The junction had 10 bases not matched to a gene; V was cut back by 6 bases and J by 4 bases. Germline V gene lookup returns CDR1 SGHNT and CDR2 YYREEE (reference sequence). The CDR3 is made up of 16 amino acids. This CDR3 is CASTLGQGVVYNEQFF. CDR3 DNA: TGTGCCAGCACACTAGGACAGGGGGTAGTTTACAATGAGCAGTTCTTC.

Only one count was recorded for this clone. The chain carries TRBV30 and TRBJ2-7, with 12 bases matching TRBD2. The germline gives CDR1 GTSNPN, CDR2 SVGIG (reference sequence). J gave up 5 bases and V 5 bases, and 4 bases lay outside the gene matches. The CDR3 runs to 13 residues. In nucleotides, the CDR3 is TGTGCCTGGGGACTAGCGGGGTTGGACGAGCAGTACTTC. Translated, it gives CAWGLAGLDEQYF.

This chain uses TRBV2 with TRBJ2-7, with a possible D match to TRBD2 (5 bases). The CDR3 consists of 14 residues. The ends were cut back, 4 bases at V and 6 bases at J, with 16 bases in the middle. The germline V gene has CDR1 SNHLY and CDR2 FYNNEI. The CDR3 coding sequence is TGTGCCAGCAGTGTCCTCGCCTCGGCGGGCGAGCAGTACTTC. Translating it yields CASSVLASAGEQYF.